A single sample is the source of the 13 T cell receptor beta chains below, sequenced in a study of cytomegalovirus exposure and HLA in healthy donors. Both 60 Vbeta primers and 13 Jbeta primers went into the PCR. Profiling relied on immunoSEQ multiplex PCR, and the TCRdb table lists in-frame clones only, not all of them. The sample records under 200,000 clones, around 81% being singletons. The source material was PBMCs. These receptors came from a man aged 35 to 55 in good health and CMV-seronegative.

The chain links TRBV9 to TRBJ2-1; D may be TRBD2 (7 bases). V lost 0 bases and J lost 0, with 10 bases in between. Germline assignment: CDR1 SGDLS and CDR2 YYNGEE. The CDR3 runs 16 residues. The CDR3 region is CASSVGGGSSYNEQFF. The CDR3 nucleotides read TGTGCCAGCAGCGTAGGGGGGGGCAGCTCCTACAATGAGCAGTTCTTC.

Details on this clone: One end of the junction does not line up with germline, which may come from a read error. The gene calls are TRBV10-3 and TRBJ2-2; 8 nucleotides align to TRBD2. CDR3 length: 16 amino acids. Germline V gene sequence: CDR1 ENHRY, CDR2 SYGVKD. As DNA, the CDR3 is TGTGCCACCAGTACCAAAGCGGGAGCTAACACCGGGGAGCTGTTTTTT. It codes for CATSTKAGANTGELFF.

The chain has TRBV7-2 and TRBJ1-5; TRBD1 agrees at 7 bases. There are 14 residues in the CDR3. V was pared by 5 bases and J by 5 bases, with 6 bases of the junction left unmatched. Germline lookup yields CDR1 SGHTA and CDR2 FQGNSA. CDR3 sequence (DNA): TGTGCCAGCAGCGCCCCAGGGGGGTATCAGCCCCAGCATTTT. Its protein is CASSAPGGYQPQHF.

CDR3: CASKLGQLNEQYF. The CDR3 nucleotides read TGTGCCAGCAAGTTGGGACAGCTCAACGAGCAGTACTTC. The chain employs TRBV2 and TRBJ2-7; 7 bases align to TRBD1. Germline CDR1 and CDR2: SNHLY and FYNNEI. The CDR3 is made up of 13 amino acids. After removal of 7 bases from V and 5 bases from J, the junction contained 8 bases not matched to a gene.

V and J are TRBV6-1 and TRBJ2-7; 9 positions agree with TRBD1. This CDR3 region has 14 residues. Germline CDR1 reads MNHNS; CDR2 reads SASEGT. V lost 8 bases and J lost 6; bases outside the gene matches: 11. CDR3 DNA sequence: TGTGCCAGCGAGACAGGGGGAGTGGGGTTCGAGCAGTACTTC. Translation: CASETGGVGFEQYF.

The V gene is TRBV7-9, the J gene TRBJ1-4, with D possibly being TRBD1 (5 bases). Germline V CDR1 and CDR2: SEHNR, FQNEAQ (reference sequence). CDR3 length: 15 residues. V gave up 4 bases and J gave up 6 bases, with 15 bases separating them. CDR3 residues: CASSYDGGNYEKLFF. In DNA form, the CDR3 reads TGTGCCAGCAGCTACGACGGGGGAAATTATGAAAAACTGTTTTTT.

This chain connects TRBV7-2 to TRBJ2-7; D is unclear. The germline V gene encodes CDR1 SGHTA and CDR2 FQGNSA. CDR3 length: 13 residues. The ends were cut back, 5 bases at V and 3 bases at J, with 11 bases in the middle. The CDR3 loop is CASSEQPGYEQYF. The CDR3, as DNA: TGTGCCAGCAGCGAACAGCCAGGCTACGAGCAGTACTTC.

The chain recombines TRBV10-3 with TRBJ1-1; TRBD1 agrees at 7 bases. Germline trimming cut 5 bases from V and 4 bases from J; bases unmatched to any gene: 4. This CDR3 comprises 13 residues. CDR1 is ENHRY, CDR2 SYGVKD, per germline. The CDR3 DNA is TGTGCCATCAGTCGACAGGGTAGCACTGAAGCTTTCTTT. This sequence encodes CAISRQGSTEAFF.

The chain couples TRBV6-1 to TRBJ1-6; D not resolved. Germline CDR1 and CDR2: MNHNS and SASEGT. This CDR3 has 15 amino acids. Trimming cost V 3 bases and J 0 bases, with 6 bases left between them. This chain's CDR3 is CASSDSRSYNSPLHF. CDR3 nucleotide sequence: TGTGCCAGCAGTGACTCCCGCTCCTATAATTCACCCCTCCACTTT.

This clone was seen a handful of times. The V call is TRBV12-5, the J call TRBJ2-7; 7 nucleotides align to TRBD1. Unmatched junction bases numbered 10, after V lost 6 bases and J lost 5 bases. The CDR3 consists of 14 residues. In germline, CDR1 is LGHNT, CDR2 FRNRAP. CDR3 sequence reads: CASGLTGALNEQYF. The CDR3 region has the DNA TGTGCTAGTGGCCTCACAGGGGCCCTAAACGAGCAGTACTTC.

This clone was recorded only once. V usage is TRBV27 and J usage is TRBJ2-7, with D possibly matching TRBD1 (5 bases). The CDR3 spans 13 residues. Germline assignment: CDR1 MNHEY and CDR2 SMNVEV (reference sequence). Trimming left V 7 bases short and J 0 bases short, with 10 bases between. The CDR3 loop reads CASKEGVSYEQYF. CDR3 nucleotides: TGTGCCAGCAAGGAAGGGGTCTCCTACGAGCAGTACTTC.

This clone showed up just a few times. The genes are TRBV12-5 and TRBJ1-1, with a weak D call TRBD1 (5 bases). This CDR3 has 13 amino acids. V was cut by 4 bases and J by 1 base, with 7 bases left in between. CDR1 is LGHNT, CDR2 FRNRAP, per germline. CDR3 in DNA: TGTGCTAGTGGTTCTACAGGGAACACTGAAGCTTTCTTT. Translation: CASGSTGNTEAFF.

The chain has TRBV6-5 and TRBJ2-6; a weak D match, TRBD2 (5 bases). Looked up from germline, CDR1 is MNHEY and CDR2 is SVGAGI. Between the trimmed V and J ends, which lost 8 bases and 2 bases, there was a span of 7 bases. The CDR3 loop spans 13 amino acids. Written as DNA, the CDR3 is TGTGCCAGCGGAGCGGCTGGGGCCAACGTCCTGACTTTC. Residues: CASGAAGANVLTF.